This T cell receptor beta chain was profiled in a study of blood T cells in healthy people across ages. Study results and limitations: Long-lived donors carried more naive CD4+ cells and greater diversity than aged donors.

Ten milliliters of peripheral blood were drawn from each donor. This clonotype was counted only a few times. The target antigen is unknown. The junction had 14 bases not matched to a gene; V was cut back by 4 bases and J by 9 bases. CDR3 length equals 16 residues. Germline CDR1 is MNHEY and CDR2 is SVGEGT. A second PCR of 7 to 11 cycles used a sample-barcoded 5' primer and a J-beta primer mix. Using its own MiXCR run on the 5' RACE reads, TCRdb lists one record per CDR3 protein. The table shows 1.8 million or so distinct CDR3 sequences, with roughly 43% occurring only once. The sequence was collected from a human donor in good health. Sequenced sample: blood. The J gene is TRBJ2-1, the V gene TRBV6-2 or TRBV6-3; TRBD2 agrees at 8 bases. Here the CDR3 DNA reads TGTGCCAGCAGTTCCCGTGGAGCGGGGGAGCATGGTGAGCAGTTCTTC. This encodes CASSSRGAGEHGEQFF.